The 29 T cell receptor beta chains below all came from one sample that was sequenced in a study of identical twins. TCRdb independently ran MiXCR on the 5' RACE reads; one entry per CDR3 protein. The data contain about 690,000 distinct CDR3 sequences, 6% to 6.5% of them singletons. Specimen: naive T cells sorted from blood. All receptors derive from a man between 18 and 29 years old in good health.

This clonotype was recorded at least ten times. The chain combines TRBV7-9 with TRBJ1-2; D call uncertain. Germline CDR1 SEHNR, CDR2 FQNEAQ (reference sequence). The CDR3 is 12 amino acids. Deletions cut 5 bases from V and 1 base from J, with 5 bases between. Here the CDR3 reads CASSRDNYGYTF. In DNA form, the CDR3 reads TGTGCCAGCAGCCGGGATAACTATGGCTACACCTTC.

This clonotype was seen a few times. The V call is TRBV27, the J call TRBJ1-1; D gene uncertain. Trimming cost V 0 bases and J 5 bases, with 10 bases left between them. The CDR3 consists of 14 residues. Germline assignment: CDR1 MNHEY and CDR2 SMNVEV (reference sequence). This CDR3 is CASSLSSKGTEAFF. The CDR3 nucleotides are TGTGCCAGCAGTTTATCGTCCAAAGGGACTGAAGCTTTCTTT.

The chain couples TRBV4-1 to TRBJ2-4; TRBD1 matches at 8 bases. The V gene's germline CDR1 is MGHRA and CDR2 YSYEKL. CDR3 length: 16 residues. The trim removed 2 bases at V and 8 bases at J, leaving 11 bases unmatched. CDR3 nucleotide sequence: TGCGCCAGCAGCCAAACAGGACAGGGCAGTGGTCACATTCAGTACTTC. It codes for CASSQTGQGSGHIQYF.

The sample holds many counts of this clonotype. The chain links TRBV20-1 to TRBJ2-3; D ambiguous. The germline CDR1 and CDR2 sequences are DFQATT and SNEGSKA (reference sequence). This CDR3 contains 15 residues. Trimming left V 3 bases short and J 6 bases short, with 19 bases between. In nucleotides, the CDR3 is TGCAGTGCTAGCAGTAACGGCCCCGGTCAGGATACGCAGTATTTT. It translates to CSASSNGPGQDTQYF.

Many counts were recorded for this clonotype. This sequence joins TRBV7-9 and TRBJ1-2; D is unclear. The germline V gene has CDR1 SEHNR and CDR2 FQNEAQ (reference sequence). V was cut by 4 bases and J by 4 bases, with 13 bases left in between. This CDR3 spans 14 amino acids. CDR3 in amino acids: CASSSSERSYGYTF. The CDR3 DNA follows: TGTGCCAGCAGCTCGTCGGAGAGGAGCTATGGCTACACCTTC. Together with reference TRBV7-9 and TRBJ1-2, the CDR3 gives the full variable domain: DTGVSQNPRHKITKRGQNVTFRCDPISEHNRLYWYRQTLGQGPEFLTYFQNEAQLEKSRLLSDRFSAERPKGSFSTLEIQRTEQGDSAMYLCASSSSERSYGYTFGSGTRLTVV.

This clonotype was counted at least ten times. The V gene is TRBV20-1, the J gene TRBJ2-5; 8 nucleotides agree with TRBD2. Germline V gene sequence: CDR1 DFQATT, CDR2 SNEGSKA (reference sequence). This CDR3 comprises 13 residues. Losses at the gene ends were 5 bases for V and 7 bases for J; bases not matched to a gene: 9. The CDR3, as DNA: TGCAGTGCTCAGTGGACTAGCCTTGGGACCCAGTACTTC. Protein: CSAQWTSLGTQYF.

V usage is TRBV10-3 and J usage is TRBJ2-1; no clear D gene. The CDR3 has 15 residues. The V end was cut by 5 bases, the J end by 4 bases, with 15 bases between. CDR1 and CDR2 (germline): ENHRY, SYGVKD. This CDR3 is CAISPTKTPYNEQFF. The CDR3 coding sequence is TGTGCCATCAGTCCGACCAAAACCCCTTACAATGAGCAGTTCTTC.

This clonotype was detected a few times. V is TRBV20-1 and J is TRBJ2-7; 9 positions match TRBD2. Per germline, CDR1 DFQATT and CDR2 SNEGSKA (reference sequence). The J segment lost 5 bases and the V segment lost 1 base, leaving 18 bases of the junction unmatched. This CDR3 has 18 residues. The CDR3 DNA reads TGCAGTGCTAGAGTGGACAGACTAGCGGACCTAAGGAGAAACGAGCAGTACTTC. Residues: CSARVDRLADLRRNEQYF.

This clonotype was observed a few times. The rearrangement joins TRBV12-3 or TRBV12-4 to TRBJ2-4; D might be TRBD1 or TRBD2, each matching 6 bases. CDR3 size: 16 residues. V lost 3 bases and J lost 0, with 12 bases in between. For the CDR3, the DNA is TGTGCCAGCAGTTTCTTCCGGGGGCTAGCCAAAAACATTCAGTACTTC. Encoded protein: CASSFFRGLAKNIQYF.

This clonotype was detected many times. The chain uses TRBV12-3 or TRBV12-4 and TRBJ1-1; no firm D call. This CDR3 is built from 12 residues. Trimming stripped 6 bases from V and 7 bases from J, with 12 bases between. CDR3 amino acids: CASRVQVGEAFF. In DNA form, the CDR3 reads TGTGCCAGCAGGGTCCAGGTGGGTGAAGCTTTCTTT.

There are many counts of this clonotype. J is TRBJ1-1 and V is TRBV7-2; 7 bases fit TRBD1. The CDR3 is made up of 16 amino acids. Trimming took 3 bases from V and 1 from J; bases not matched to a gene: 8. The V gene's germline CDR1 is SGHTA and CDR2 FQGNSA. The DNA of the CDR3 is TGTGCCAGCAGCTTTCACTTATGGGACAGGAACACTGAAGCTTTCTTT. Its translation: CASSFHLWDRNTEAFF.

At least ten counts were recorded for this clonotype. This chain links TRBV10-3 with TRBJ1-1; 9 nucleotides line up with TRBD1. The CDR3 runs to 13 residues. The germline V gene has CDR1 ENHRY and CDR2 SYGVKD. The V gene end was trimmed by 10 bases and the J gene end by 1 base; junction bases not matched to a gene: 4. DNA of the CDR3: TGTGCCAGCGACAGGGGGGAGAACACTGAAGCTTTCTTT. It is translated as CASDRGENTEAFF.

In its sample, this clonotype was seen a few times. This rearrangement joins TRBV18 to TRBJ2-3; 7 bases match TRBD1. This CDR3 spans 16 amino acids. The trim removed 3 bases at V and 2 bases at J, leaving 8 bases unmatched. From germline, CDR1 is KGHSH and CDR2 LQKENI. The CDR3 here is CASSPLTGDPTDTQYF. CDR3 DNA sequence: TGTGCCAGCTCACCTCTTACAGGGGACCCCACAGATACGCAGTATTTT. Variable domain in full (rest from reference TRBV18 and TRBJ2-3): NAGVMQNPRHLVRRRGQEARLRCSPMKGHSHVYWYRQLPEEGLKFMVYLQKENIIDESGMPKERFSAEFPKEGPSILRIQQVVRGDSAAYFCASSPLTGDPTDTQYFGPGTRLTVL.

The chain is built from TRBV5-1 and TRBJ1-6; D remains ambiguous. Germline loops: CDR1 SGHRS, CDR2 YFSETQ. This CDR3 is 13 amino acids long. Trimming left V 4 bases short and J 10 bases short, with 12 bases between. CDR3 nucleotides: TGCGCCAGCAGCCCAGACGGAGGATCACCCCTCCACTTT. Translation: CASSPDGGSPLHF. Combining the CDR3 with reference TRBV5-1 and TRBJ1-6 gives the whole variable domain KAGVTQTPRYLIKTRGQQVTLSCSPISGHRSVSWYQQTPGQGLQFLFEYFSETQRNKGNFPGRFSGRQFSNSRSEMNVSTLELGDSALYLCASSPDGGSPLHFGNGTRLTVT.

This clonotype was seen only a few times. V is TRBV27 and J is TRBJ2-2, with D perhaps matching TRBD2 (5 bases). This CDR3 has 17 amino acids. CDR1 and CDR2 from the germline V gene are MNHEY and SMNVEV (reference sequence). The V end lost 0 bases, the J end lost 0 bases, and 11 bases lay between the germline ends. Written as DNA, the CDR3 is TGTGCCAGCAGTTTATCTCGGGATTTCGCGAACACCGGGGAGCTGTTTTTT. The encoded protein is CASSLSRDFANTGELFF.

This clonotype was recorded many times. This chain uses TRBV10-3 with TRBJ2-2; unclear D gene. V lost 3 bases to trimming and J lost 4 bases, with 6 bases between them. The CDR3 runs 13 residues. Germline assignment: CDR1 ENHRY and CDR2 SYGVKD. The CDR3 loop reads CAISEGTTGELFF. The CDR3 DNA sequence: TGTGCCATCAGTGAAGGTACCACCGGGGAGCTGTTTTTT.

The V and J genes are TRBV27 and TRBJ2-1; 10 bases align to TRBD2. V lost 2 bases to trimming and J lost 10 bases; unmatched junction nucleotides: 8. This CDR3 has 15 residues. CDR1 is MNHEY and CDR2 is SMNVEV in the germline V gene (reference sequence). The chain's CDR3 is CASSLAASGSNEQFF. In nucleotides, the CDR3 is TGTGCCAGCAGTTTAGCGGCTAGCGGGAGTAACGAGCAGTTCTTC.

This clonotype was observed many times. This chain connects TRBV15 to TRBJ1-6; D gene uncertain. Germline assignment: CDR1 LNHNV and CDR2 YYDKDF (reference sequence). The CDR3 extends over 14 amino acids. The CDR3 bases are TGTGCAACGAGGGCCCACTCTATTAATTCACCCCTCCACTTT. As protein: CATRAHSINSPLHF. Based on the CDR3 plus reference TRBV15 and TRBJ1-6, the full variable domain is DAMVIQNPRYQVTQFGKPVTLSCSQTLNHNVMYWYQQKSSQAPKLLFHYYDKDFNNEADTPDNFQSRRPNTSFCFLDIRSPGLGDTAMYLCATRAHSINSPLHFGNGTRLTVT.

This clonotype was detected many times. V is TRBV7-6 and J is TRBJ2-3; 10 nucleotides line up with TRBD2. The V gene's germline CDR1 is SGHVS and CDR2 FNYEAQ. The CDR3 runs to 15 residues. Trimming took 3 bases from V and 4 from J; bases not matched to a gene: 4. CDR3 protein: CASSLASGSSDTQYF. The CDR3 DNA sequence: TGTGCCAGCAGCTTGGCTAGCGGGAGTTCAGATACGCAGTATTTT.

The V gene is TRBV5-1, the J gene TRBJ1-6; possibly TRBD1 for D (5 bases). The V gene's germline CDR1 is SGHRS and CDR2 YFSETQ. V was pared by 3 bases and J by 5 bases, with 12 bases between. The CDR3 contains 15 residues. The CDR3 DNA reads TGCGCCAGCAGCTCTGCAGGGAAGGATAATTCACCCCTCCACTTT. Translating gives CASSSAGKDNSPLHF.

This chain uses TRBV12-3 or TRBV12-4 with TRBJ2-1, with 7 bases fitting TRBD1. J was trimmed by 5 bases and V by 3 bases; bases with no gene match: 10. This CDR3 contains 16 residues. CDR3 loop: CASSFYRGSFHNEQFF. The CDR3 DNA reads TGTGCCAGCAGTTTCTACAGGGGATCTTTTCACAATGAGCAGTTCTTC.

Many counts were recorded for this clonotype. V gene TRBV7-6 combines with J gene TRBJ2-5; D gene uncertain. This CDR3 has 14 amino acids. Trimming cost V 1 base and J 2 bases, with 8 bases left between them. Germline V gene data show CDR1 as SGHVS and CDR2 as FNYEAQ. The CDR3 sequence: CASSLVGLQETQYF. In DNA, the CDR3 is TGTGCCAGCAGCTTAGTAGGGCTACAAGAGACCCAGTACTTC. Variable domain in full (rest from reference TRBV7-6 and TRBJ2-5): GAGVSQSPRYKVTKRGQDVALRCDPISGHVSLYWYRQALGQGPEFLTYFNYEAQQDKSGLPNDRFSAERPEGSISTLTIQRTEQRDSAMYRCASSLVGLQETQYFGPGTRLLVL.

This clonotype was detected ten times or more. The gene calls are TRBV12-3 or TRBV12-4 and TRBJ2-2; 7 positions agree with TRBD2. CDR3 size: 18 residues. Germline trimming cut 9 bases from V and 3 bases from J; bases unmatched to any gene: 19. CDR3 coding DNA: TGTGCCAGGATGAACCGGGACTACCCCGCGTCGGACACCGGGGAGCTGTTTTTT. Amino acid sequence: CARMNRDYPASDTGELFF.

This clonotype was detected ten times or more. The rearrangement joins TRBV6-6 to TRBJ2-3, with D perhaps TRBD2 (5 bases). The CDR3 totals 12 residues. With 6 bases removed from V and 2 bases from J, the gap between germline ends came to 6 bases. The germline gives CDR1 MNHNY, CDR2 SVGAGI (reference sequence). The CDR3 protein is CASRRATDTQYF. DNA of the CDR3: TGTGCCAGCAGGAGGGCCACAGATACGCAGTATTTT.

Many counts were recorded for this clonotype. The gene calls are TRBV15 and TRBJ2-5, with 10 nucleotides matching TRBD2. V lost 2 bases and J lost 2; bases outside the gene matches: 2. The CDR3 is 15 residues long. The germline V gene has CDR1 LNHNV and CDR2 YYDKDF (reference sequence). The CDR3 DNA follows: TGTGCCACCAGCAGAAAACTAGCGGGACAAGAGACCCAGTACTTC. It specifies CATSRKLAGQETQYF.

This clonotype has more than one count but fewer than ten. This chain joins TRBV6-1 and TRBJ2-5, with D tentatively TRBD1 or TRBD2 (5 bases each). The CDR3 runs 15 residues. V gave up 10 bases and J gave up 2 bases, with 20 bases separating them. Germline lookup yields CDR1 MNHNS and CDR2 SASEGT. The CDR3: CATREGDRLQETQYF. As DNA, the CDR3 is TGTGCCACCCGAGAAGGGGACCGCCTTCAAGAGACCCAGTACTTC.

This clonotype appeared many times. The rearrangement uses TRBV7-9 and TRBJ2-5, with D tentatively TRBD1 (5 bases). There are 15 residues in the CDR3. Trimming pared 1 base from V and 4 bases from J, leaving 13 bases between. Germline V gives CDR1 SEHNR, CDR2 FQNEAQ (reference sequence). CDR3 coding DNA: TGTGCCAGCAGCTTAGAGGGCCAGGGCCGAGAGACCCAGTACTTC. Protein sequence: CASSLEGQGRETQYF.

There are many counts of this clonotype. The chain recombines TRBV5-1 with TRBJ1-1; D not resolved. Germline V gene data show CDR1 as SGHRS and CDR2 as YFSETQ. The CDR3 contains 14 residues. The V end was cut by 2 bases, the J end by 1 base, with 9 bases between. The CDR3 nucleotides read TGCGCCAGCAGCTTTGGCCGACCGAACACTGAAGCTTTCTTT. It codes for CASSFGRPNTEAFF.

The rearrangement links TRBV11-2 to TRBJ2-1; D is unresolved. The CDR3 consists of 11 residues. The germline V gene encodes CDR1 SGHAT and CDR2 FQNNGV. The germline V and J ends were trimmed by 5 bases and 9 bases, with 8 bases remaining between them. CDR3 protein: CASSPSGEQFF. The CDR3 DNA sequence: TGTGCCAGCAGCCCGTCGGGTGAGCAGTTCTTC.